This TCR beta chain emerged from a study of shared clonotypes between healthy human individuals. Study-wide points: Inspection by rarefaction showed sorted-subset sequencing to be incomplete despite large depth.

Profiled with immunoSEQ multiplex PCR; TCRdb holds only in-frame clones, not every one. The profile shows about 1 million clones, 65% to 80% of them singletons. About this clone itself: Its antigen is currently unknown.

The junction had 10 bases not matched to a gene; V was cut back by 8 bases and J by 6 bases. CDR1 and CDR2 from the germline V gene are MRHNA and SNTAGT. The length of the CDR3 is 14 residues. The origin of this receptor is a young man in good health. Sequencing used memory CD4+ T cells sorted from blood. Subset in this sample: CD45RA-negative fraction. This chain links TRBV6-4 with TRBJ2-3, with 8 bases aligning to TRBD2. The DNA for the CDR3 is TGTGCCAGCGCCCGGATAGCGGGGAGGGATACGCAGTATTTT. Its translation is CASARIAGRDTQYF.